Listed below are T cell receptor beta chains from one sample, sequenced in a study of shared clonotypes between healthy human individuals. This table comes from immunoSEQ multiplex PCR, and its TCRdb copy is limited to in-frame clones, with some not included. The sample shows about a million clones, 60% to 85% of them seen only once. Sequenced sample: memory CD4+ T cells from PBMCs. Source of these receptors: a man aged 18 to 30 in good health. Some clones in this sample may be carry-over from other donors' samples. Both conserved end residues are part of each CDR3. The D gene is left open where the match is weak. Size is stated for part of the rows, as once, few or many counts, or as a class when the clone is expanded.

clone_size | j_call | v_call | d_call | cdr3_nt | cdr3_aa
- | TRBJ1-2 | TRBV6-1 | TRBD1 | TGTGCCAGCAGATGGGACAGAGGCTACACCTTC | CASRWDRGYTF
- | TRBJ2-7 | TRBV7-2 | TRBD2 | TGTGCCAGCAGCTTAGATGCGACTAGCGGGAGAATCTCCGAGCAGTACTTC | CASSLDATSGRISEQYF
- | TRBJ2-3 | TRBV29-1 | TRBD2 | TGCAGCGCGAAAACCCCTCTAGCGGAGGATGTCAGGGCAGATACGCAGTATTTT | CSAKTPLAEDVRADTQYF
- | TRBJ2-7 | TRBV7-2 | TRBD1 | TGTGCCAGCAGCTCCCCAAGACAGGGGTTCTACGAGCAGTACTTC | CASSSPRQGFYEQYF
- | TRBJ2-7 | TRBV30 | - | TGTGCCTGGAGTGTAAGTTTTCTTAGAAGATCCTACGAGCAGTACTTC | CAWSVSFLRRSYEQYF
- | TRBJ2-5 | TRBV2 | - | TGTGCCAGCAGTGAAGTCCGGAAGACCCAGTACTTC | CASSEVRKTQYF
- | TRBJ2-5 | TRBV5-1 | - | TGCGCCAGCAGCTTGGAAGGCGGAGAGACCCAGTACTTC | CASSLEGGETQYF
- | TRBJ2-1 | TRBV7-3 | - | TGTGCCAGCAGTCTCCAATCGGACCATTACAATGAGCAGTTCTTC | CASSLQSDHYNEQFF
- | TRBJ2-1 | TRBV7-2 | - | TGTGCCAGCAGCTTAGCGAGGGCAAGCCATGAGCAGTTCTTC | CASSLARASHEQFF
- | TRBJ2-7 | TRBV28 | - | TGTGCCAGCACGGACGGTTCGGGCCAGAGCTCCTACGAGCAGTACTTC | CASTDGSGQSSYEQYF
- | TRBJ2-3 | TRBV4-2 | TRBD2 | TGTGCCAGCAGCCAAGATCTGGCTAGCGGGGATACGCAGTATTTT | CASSQDLASGDTQYF
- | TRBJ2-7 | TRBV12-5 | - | TGTGCTAGTGGTTTCGGCTGGAGCGAGCAGTACTTC | CASGFGWSEQYF
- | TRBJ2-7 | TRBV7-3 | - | TGTGCCAGCAGCTTAAGTCGGCCAGCGGAGTACGAGCAGTACTTC | CASSLSRPAEYEQYF
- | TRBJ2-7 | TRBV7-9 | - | TGTGCCAGCAGCTTTGAGGTCTCCATCTACGAGCAGTACTTC | CASSFEVSIYEQYF
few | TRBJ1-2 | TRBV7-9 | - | TGTGCCAGCAGCTTCCTCTATGGCTACACCTTC | CASSFLYGYTF
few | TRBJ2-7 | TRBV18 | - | TGTGCCAGCTCACCACCCGGACTACCCTACGAGCAGTACTTC | CASSPPGLPYEQYF
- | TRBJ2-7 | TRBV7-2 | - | TGTGCCAGCAGCCCGCAACTCACAGGGTACGAGCAGTACTTC | CASSPQLTGYEQYF
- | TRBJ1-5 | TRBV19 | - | TGTGCCACTACAAGCGGCGGTCAAAGCAATCAGCCCCAGCATTTT | CATTSGGQSNQPQHF
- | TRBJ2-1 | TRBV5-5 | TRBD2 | TGTGCCAGCAGCTTGTACGGGCTAGCGGGAGGTCACTCCTACAATGAGCAGTTCTTC | CASSLYGLAGGHSYNEQFF
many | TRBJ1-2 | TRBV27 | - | TGTGCCAGCAGTTTAATGGTCACAGGGCCCTATGGCTACACCTTC | CASSLMVTGPYGYTF
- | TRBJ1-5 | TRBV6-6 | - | TGTGCCAGCAGCCCCGTAACTCAACAGCCCCAGCATTTT | CASSPVTQQPQHF
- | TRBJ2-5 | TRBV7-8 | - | TGTGCCAGCCTCCGAGGGGGGTCGGAGGGGACCCAGTACTTC | CASLRGGSEGTQYF
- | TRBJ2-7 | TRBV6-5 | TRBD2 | TGTGCCAGCAGTTACCTCGCTAGCGGGGCCTACGAGCAGTACTTC | CASSYLASGAYEQYF
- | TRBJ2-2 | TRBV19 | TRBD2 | TGTGCCAGTAGGACTAGCGGTCTTACCGGGGAGCTGTTTTTT | CASRTSGLTGELFF
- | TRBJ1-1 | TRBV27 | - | TGTGCCAGCAGTTCCCCTTTCATCACTGAAGCTTTCTTT | CASSSPFITEAFF
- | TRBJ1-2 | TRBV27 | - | TGTGCCAGCAGTTTATCGGGCGGAAACTATGGCTACACCTTC | CASSLSGGNYGYTF
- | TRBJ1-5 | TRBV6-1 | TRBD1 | TGTGCCAGCAGTGAAGCGCTTTCGGGACAGTATCAGCCCCAGCATTTT | CASSEALSGQYQPQHF
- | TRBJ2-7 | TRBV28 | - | TGTGCTGCCTGGGATTCCCGAGGCGATGGGCAGTACTTC | CAAWDSRGDGQYF
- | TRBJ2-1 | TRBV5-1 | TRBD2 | TGCGCCAGCAGCCTTAGCGGGAGCGACTACAATGAGCAGTTCTTC | CASSLSGSDYNEQFF
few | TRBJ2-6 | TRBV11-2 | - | TGTGCCAGCAGCTCCCACTGGGAAGGGGAAGGATCTGGGGCCAACGTCCTGACTTTC | CASSSHWEGEGSGANVLTF
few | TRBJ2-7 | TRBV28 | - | TGTGCCAGCAGTTTAGAGTCCGAGCAGTACTTC | CASSLESEQYF
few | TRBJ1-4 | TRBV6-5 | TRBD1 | TGTGCCAGCAGCGGGACAGTGAATGAAAAACTGTTTTTT | CASSGTVNEKLFF
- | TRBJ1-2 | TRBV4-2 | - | TGTGCCAGCAGCCAAGATGCTCGGGGGGCCTATGGCTACACCTTC | CASSQDARGAYGYTF
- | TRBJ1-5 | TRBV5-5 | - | TGTGCCAGCAGCTTGAGCGTTGGCAATCAGCCCCAGCATTTT | CASSLSVGNQPQHF
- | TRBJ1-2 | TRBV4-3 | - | TGCGCCAGCAGCCAAGATACGGCCCCCGGAGCCTATGGCTACACCTTC | CASSQDTAPGAYGYTF
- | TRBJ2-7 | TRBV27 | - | TGTGCCAGCAGTCTGGGGCCCCTACTTAGTTCCTACGAGCAGTACTTC | CASSLGPLLSSYEQYF
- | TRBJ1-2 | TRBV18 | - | TGTGCCAGCTCACCATCAGGGGCGGTAGCTGGCTACACCTTC | CASSPSGAVAGYTF
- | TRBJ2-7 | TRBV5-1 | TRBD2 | TGCGCCAGCAGCCCACCTAGCGGGAGGGCCTACGAGCAGTACTTC | CASSPPSGRAYEQYF
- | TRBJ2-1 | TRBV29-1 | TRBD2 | TGCAGCGCCCGGGGGGACCTGAGCTCCTACAATGAGCAGTTCTTC | CSARGDLSSYNEQFF
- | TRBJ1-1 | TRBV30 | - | TGTGCCTGGAGTTTCACACAGGGTCTTACTGAAGCTTTCTTT | CAWSFTQGLTEAFF
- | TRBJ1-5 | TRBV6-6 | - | TGTGCCAGCAGTTACTCACCGGCCGAACGGGCCCAGCATTTT | CASSYSPAERAQHF
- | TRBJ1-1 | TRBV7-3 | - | TGTGCCAGCAGCTCGGAACCGGGGAGGAACACTGAAGCTTTCTTT | CASSSEPGRNTEAFF
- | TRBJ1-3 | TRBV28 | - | TGTGCCAGCCTCTCCGGGGGGGCTGGAAACACCATATATTTT | CASLSGGAGNTIYF
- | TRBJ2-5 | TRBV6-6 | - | TGTGCCAGCAGCCGGAACCCAAGGGAGACCCAGTACTTC | CASSRNPRETQYF
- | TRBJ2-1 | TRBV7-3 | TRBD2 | TGTGCCAGCAGCTTGCTAGCGGGGGCATACAATGAGCAGTTCTTC | CASSLLAGAYNEQFF
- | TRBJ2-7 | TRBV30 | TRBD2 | TGTGCCTGGAGTGTACTTAGCGGGAGCTACGAGCAGTACTTC | CAWSVLSGSYEQYF
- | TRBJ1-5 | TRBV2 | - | TGTGCCAGCAGTGATGAGCGCCTTAGCAATCAGCCCCAGCATTTT | CASSDERLSNQPQHF
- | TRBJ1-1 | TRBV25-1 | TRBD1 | TGTGCCAGCAGGCAAGCCCGGGGACAGGGGTGGGCCACTGAAGCTTTCTTT | CASRQARGQGWATEAFF
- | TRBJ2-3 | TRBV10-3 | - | TGTGCCGCAACAGGGACCACAGATACGCAGTATTTT | CAATGTTDTQYF
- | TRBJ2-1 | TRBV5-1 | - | TGCGCCAGCATGTGGGGGGCCCTTAGCAATGAGCAGTTCTTC | CASMWGALSNEQFF
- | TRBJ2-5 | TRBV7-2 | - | TGTGCCAGCAGCTTAGGACATCAAGAGACCCAGTACTTC | CASSLGHQETQYF
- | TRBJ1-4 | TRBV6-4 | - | TGTGCCAGCAGTCGCGGGTTGGATGAAAAACTGTTTTTT | CASSRGLDEKLFF
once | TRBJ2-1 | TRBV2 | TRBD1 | TGTGCCAGCAGTGGTGGGACAGTCTACAATGAGCAGTTCTTC | CASSGGTVYNEQFF
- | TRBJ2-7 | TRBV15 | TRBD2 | TGTGCCACCAGCAGAGATCCTGGGGGGGAGTACGAGCAGTACTTC | CATSRDPGGEYEQYF
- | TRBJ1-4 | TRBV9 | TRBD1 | TGTGCCAGCAGCGATGGGACAGGGTCGGGAAAACTGTTTTTT | CASSDGTGSGKLFF
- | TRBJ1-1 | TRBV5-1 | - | TGCGCCAGCAGCATTAGTCCCACCAATTACGAAGCTTTCTTT | CASSISPTNYEAFF
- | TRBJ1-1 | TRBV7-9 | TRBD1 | TGTGCCAGCAGCCAGGGGGGTGCTGAAGCTTTCTTT | CASSQGGAEAFF
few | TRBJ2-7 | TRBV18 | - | TGTGCCAGCTCACCAAGACAGCTACTAAGCTCCTACGAGCAGTACTTC | CASSPRQLLSSYEQYF